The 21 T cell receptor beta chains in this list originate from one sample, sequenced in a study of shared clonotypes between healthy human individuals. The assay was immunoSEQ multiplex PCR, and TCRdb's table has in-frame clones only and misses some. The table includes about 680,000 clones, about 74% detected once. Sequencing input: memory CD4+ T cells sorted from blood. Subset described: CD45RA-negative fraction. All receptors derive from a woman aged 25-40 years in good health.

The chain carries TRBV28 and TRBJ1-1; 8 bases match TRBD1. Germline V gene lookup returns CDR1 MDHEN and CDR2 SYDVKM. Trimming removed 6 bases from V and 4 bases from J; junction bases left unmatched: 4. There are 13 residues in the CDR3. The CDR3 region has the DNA TGTGCCAGCAGGAGGACAGGGACCACTGAAGCTTTCTTT. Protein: CASRRTGTTEAFF.

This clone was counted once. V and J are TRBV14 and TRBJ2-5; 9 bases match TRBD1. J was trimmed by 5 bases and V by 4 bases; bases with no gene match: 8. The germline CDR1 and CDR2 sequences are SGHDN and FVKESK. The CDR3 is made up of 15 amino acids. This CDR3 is CASSPRDREWETQYF. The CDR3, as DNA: TGTGCCAGCAGCCCTCGGGACAGGGAATGGGAGACCCAGTACTTC. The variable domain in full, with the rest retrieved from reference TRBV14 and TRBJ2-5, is EAGVTQFPSHSVIEKGQTVTLRCDPISGHDNLYWYRRVMGKEIKFLLHFVKESKQDESGMPNNRFLAERTGGTYSTLKVQPAELEDSGVYFCASSPRDREWETQYFGPGTRLLVL.

The CDR3 nucleotides are TGCGCCAGCAGCCAGCGGAGGTCCAACAATGAGCAGTTCTTC. It yields the protein CASSQRRSNNEQFF. The rearrangement uses TRBV4-1 and TRBJ2-1, with a tentative D call TRBD2 (5 bases). Germline CDR1 is MGHRA and CDR2 is YSYEKL. Trimming left V 3 bases short and J 5 bases short, with 11 bases between. CDR3 length: 14 residues.

CDR3 in amino acids: CVTMAPSIGQPQHF. CDR3 nucleotides: TGTGTCACGATGGCCCCAAGCATTGGTCAGCCCCAGCATTTT. The gene calls are TRBV28 and TRBJ1-5; D remains unclear. CDR1 MDHEN and CDR2 SYDVKM come from the germline V gene. CDR3 length: 14 amino acids.

The CDR3 protein is CATSGDFNSPLHF. Here the CDR3 DNA reads TGTGCCACCAGCGGGGACTTTAATTCACCCCTCCACTTT. The chain is built from TRBV15 and TRBJ1-6, with D perhaps matching TRBD1 (5 bases). Germline V lookup: CDR1 LNHNV, CDR2 YYDKDF (reference sequence). The CDR3 contains 13 residues. Trimming removed 5 bases at V and 6 bases at J, with 8 bases between.

The CDR3 region is CASRPKTGGYEKLFF. CDR3 sequence (DNA): TGTGCCAGCAGGCCAAAGACAGGGGGATATGAAAAACTGTTTTTT. The rearrangement joins TRBV2 to TRBJ1-4; TRBD1 matches at 9 bases. Trimming at V came to 6 bases and at J to 6 bases, leaving 8 bases not matched to a gene. Per the germline V gene, CDR1 is SNHLY and CDR2 is FYNNEI. The CDR3 consists of 15 residues.

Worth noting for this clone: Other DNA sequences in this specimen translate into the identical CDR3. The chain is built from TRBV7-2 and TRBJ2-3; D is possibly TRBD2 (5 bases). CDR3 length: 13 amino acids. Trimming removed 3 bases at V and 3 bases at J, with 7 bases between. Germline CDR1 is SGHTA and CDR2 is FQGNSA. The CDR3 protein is CASSLGVTDTQYF. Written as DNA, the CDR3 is TGTGCCAGCAGCTTGGGAGTGACAGATACGCAGTATTTT.

Here the CDR3 reads CASRGEGGSGNTIYF. CDR3 DNA: TGCGCCAGCAGAGGCGAAGGGGGCTCTGGAAACACCATATATTTT. The J gene is TRBJ1-3, the V gene TRBV5-1, with D possibly TRBD1 on 6 matching bases. There are 15 residues in the CDR3. Germline CDR1 SGHRS, CDR2 YFSETQ. V was trimmed by 5 bases and J by 0 bases, leaving 12 bases between them.

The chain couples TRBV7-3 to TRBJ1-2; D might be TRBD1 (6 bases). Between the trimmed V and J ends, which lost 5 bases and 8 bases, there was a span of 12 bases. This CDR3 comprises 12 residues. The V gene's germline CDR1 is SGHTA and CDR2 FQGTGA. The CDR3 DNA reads TGTGCCAGCAGCCAACAGGGTTTGGGCTACACCTTC. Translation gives CASSQQGLGYTF.

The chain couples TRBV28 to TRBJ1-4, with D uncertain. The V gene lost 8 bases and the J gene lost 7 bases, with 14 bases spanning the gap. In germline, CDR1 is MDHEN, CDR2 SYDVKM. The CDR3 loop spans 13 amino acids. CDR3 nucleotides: TGTGCCAGCTCCGGAGCGCGCGGTGAAAAACTGTTTTTT. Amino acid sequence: CASSGARGEKLFF.

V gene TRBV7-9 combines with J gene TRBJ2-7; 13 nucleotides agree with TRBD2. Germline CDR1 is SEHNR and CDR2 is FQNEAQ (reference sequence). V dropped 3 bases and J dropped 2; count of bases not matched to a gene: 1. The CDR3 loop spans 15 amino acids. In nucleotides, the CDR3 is TGTGCCAGCAGCTTTGGACTAGCGGGAGCCTACGAGCAGTACTTC. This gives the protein CASSFGLAGAYEQYF.

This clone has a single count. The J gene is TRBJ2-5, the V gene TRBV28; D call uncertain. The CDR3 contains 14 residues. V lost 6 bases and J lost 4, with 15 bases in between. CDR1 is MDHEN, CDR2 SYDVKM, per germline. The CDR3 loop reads CASSLQRTPETQYF. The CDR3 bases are TGTGCCAGCAGCTTACAAAGGACCCCAGAGACCCAGTACTTC.

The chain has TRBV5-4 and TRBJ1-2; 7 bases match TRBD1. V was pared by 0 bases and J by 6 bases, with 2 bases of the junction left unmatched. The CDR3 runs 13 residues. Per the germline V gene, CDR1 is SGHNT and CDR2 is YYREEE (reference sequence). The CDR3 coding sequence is TGTGCCAGCAGCTTGGCAGGGGGACATGGCTACACCTTC. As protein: CASSLAGGHGYTF.

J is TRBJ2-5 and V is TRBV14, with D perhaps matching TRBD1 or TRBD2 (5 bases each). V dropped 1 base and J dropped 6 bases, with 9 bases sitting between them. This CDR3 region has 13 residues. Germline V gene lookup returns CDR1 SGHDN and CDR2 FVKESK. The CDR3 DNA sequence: TGTGCCAGCAGCCAAGGGGGGATAAAGACCCAGTACTTC. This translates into CASSQGGIKTQYF.

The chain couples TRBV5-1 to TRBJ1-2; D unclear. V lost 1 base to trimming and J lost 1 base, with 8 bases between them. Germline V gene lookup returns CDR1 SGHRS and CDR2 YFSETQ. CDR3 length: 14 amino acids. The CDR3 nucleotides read TGCGCCAGCAGCTTGATACAGAGTAACTATGGCTACACCTTC. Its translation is CASSLIQSNYGYTF.

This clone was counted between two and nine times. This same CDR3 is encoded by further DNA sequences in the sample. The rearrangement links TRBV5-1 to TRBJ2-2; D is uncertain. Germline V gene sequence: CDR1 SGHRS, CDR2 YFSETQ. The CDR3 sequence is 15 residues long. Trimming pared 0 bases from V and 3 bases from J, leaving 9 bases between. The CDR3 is CASSLADRDTGELFF. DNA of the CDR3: TGCGCCAGCAGCTTGGCCGATAGGGACACCGGGGAGCTGTTTTTT.

Here the CDR3 reads CAISEREPRAGELFF. The CDR3 DNA reads as TGTGCCATCAGTGAGCGGGAACCCAGGGCCGGGGAGCTGTTTTTT. The chain has TRBV10-3 and TRBJ2-2; D is tentatively TRBD1 or TRBD2 (5 bases each). Germline V gene data show CDR1 as ENHRY and CDR2 as SYGVKD. V lost 2 bases to trimming and J lost 6 bases, with 13 bases between them. This CDR3 region has 15 residues.

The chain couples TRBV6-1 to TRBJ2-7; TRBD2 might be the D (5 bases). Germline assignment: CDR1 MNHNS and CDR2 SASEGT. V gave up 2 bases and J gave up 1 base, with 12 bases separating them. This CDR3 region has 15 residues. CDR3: CASSEWARTSYEQYF. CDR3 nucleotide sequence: TGTGCCAGCAGTGAATGGGCCCGGACTTCCTACGAGCAGTACTTC.

The CDR3 region is CASSYVRGHSGYTF. Written as DNA, the CDR3 is TGTGCCAGCAGTTACGTCAGGGGGCACTCTGGCTACACCTTC. V gene TRBV6-5 combines with J gene TRBJ1-2; 8 nucleotides agree with TRBD1. This CDR3 is built from 14 residues. Trimming cost V 2 bases and J 7 bases; bases outside gene matches: 6. The germline V gene has CDR1 MNHEY and CDR2 SVGAGI.

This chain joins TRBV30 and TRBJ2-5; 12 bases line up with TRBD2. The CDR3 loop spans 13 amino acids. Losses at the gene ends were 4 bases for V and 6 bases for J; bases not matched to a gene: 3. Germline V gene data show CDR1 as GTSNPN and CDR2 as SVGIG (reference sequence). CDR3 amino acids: CAWTSGRVKTQYF. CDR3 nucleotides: TGTGCCTGGACTAGCGGGAGGGTGAAGACCCAGTACTTC. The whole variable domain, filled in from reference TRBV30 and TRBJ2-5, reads SQTIHQWPATLVQPVGSPLSLECTVEGTSNPNLYWYRQAAGRGLQLLFYSVGIGQISSEVPQNLSASRPQDRQFILSSKKLLLSDSGFYLCAWTSGRVKTQYFGPGTRLLVL.

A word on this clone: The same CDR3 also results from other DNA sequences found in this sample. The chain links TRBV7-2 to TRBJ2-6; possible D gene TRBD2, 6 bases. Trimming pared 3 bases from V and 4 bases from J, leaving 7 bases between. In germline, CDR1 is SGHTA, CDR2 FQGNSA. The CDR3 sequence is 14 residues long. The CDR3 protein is CASSLGGGANVLTF. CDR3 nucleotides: TGTGCCAGCAGCTTGGGAGGCGGGGCCAACGTCCTGACTTTC.